Each of the 26 T cell receptor beta chains below was sequenced from the same sample in a study of T cells after yellow fever vaccination. One entry per CDR3 protein, called by TCRdb with MiXCR from the 5' RACE reads. Of 70,000 to 80,000 distinct CDR3 sequences listed, 7.3% are singletons. This material consisted of CD8+ T cells sorted from PBMCs, taken approximately 11 days after the first yellow fever vaccination. The receptors stem from a man aged 18 to 30 who received the YFV17D yellow fever vaccine.

The table lists this clonotype with many counts. The chain is built from TRBV11-1 and TRBJ2-5; D is uncertain. Trimming removed 1 base at V and 3 bases at J, with 9 bases between. The CDR3 runs to 14 residues. Germline V CDR1 and CDR2: SGHAT, FQDESV (reference sequence). The CDR3 sequence: CASSLETAEETQYF. CDR3 DNA sequence: TGTGCCAGCAGCTTAGAAACGGCCGAAGAGACCCAGTACTTC. Full variable domain (remainder filled in from reference TRBV11-1 and TRBJ2-5): EAEVAQSPRYKITEKSQAVAFWCDPISGHATLYWYRQILGQGPELLVQFQDESVVDDSQLPKDRFSAERLKGVDSTLKIQPAELGDSAMYLCASSLETAEETQYFGPGTRLLVL.

The chain carries TRBV5-1 and TRBJ1-1; D might be TRBD1 (6 bases). Germline V gene data show CDR1 as SGHRS and CDR2 as YFSETQ. The CDR3 contains 15 residues. V dropped 3 bases and J dropped 0 bases, with 12 bases sitting between them. The CDR3, as DNA: TGCGCCAGCAGCTCTAAACAGGGCATGAACACTGAAGCTTTCTTT. Residues: CASSSKQGMNTEAFF.

This clonotype was counted ten times or more. The V call is TRBV9, the J call TRBJ2-7; 10 positions agree with TRBD1. Germline V CDR1 and CDR2: SGDLS, YYNGEE. The V segment lost 3 bases and the J segment 0 bases; nucleotides outside the gene matches: 3. The CDR3 sequence is 15 residues long. CDR3 nucleotide sequence: TGTGCCAGCAGCGCGACAGGGGGCACCTCCTACGAGCAGTACTTC. Translation: CASSATGGTSYEQYF. Supplemented by reference TRBV9 and TRBJ2-7, the full variable domain reads DSGVTQTPKHLITATGQRVTLRCSPRSGDLSVYWYQQSLDQGLQFLIQYYNGEERAKGNILERFSAQQFPDLHSELNLSSLELGDSALYFCASSATGGTSYEQYFGPGTRLTVT.

This clonotype was seen more than once but under ten times. The chain has TRBV7-9 and TRBJ2-7; D gene unclear. With 3 bases removed from V and 7 bases from J, the gap between germline ends came to 10 bases. Per the germline V gene, CDR1 is SEHNR and CDR2 is FQNEAQ (reference sequence). The CDR3 runs to 12 residues. CDR3: CASSFPGPEQYF. In nucleotides, the CDR3 is TGTGCCAGCAGCTTTCCAGGACCAGAGCAGTACTTC.

Many counts were recorded for this clonotype. The chain combines TRBV6-4 with TRBJ1-1; possibly TRBD1 for D (5 bases). The germline gives CDR1 MRHNA, CDR2 SNTAGT. This CDR3 has 13 amino acids. V lost 2 bases, J lost 2 bases, and 6 bases lay in between. The CDR3 here is CASSDRDNTEAFF. The CDR3 nucleotides are TGTGCCAGCAGTGACCGGGACAACACTGAAGCTTTCTTT.

This clonotype appeared a few times. J is TRBJ1-1 and V is TRBV4-1, with 7 bases aligning to TRBD1. Germline values: CDR1 MGHRA, CDR2 YSYEKL. The CDR3 runs to 15 residues. The V segment lost 3 bases and the J segment 1 base; nucleotides outside the gene matches: 5. The CDR3 loop reads CASSHQTGENTEAFF. The CDR3 nucleotides read TGCGCCAGCAGCCACCAAACAGGGGAGAACACTGAAGCTTTCTTT.

This clonotype was seen a few times. This chain joins TRBV9 and TRBJ2-7; 8 bases align to TRBD1. The CDR3 consists of 15 residues. The V segment lost 4 bases and the J segment 4 bases; nucleotides outside the gene matches: 10. Germline values: CDR1 SGDLS, CDR2 YYNGEE. CDR3 amino acids: CASSLQQGVLYEQYF. The CDR3 DNA follows: TGTGCCAGCAGCCTCCAACAGGGGGTTTTATACGAGCAGTACTTC. Complete variable domain (other parts from reference TRBV9 and TRBJ2-7): DSGVTQTPKHLITATGQRVTLRCSPRSGDLSVYWYQQSLDQGLQFLIQYYNGEERAKGNILERFSAQQFPDLHSELNLSSLELGDSALYFCASSLQQGVLYEQYFGPGTRLTVT.

Only a few counts were recorded for this clonotype. This chain uses TRBV23-1 with TRBJ1-5; D gene unclear. TRBV23-1 is recorded as an ORF, its role being uncertain. The CDR3 runs to 14 residues. Trimming took 0 bases from V and 7 from J, leaving 10 bases between them. This CDR3 reads CASSQSDSGQPQHF. The CDR3 DNA follows: TGCGCCAGCAGTCAATCGGATTCAGGACAGCCCCAGCATTTT.

This clonotype was seen ten or more times. V usage is TRBV4-1 and J usage is TRBJ1-1, with unresolved D. Per germline, CDR1 MGHRA and CDR2 YSYEKL. The CDR3 loop spans 13 amino acids. The germline V and J ends were trimmed by 4 bases and 8 bases, with 14 bases remaining between them. In nucleotides, the CDR3 is TGCGCCAGCAGCCCGCCGGGCCGAAGCGAAGCTTTCTTT. It encodes CASSPPGRSEAFF.

This chain connects TRBV10-1 to TRBJ2-2; D is unresolved. The CDR3 consists of 13 residues. Trimming removed 4 bases at V and 8 bases at J, with 11 bases between. Germline V lookup: CDR1 WNHNN, CDR2 SYGVQD (reference sequence). In nucleotides, the CDR3 is TGCGCCAGCAGTGTGGGGATTCGAGGGGAGCTGTTTTTT. Translation gives CASSVGIRGELFF.

A remark on this clonotype: One end of the junction does not line up with germline, which may come from a read error. V and J are TRBV12-5 and TRBJ2-7; the match to TRBD1 covers 10 bases. The CDR3 length is 17 residues. Germline CDR1 reads LGHNT; CDR2 reads FRNRAP. CDR3 region: CATGLVETGQGGLEQYF. CDR3 DNA: TGTGCTACTGGTTTGGTCGAAACTGGACAGGGGGGACTCGAGCAGTACTTC.

In its sample, this clonotype was seen many times. The rearrangement uses TRBV4-1 and TRBJ2-7; D not resolved. Per the germline V gene, CDR1 is MGHRA and CDR2 is YSYEKL. The length of the CDR3 is 14 residues. V shed 0 bases and J shed 1 base, with 7 bases lying between them. The CDR3 bases are TGCGCCAGCAGCCAAGATCCCGGATCCTACGAGCAGTACTTC. It encodes CASSQDPGSYEQYF.

The rearrangement links TRBV5-5 to TRBJ1-6; TRBD1 agrees at 10 bases. The CDR3 has 16 residues. The junction had 7 bases not matched to a gene; V was cut back by 5 bases and J by 5 bases. Germline CDR1 reads SGHKS; CDR2 reads YYEKEE (reference sequence). The DNA for the CDR3 is TGTGCCAGCAGGGGACAGGGGAGTGGTAATAATTCACCCCTCCACTTT. Translating gives CASRGQGSGNNSPLHF.

There are many counts of this clonotype. This CDR3 is missing its conserved last phenylalanine or tryptophan, likely due to a read error. The chain joins TRBV7-6 to TRBJ2-7; 7 positions agree with TRBD1. The CDR3 is 18 residues long. Germline CDR1 SGHVS, CDR2 FNYEAQ. The junction had 20 bases not matched to a gene; V was cut back by 4 bases and J by 5 bases. The CDR3 sequence: CASSSGAGGRKKVDEQYL. The CDR3 DNA sequence: TGTGCCAGCAGCTCTGGGGCAGGGGGAAGAAAAAAAGTCGACGAGCAGTACTTG.

V gene TRBV5-1 combines with J gene TRBJ1-1; no firm D call. Germline values: CDR1 SGHRS, CDR2 YFSETQ. V shed 0 bases and J shed 7 bases, with 10 bases lying between them. This CDR3 is 13 amino acids long. CDR3 nucleotides: TGCGCCAGCAGCTTGGTAGGTGACGGTGAAGCTTTCTTT. This codes for CASSLVGDGEAFF.

The chain links TRBV20-1 to TRBJ2-7, with 7 bases lining up with TRBD1. CDR1 is DFQATT and CDR2 is SNEGSKA in the germline V gene (reference sequence). After removal of 6 bases from V and 4 bases from J, the junction contained 9 bases not matched to a gene. There are 13 residues in the CDR3. CDR3 sequence: CSAGDRDLYEQYF. For the CDR3, the DNA is TGCAGTGCGGGAGACAGGGATCTATACGAGCAGTACTTC.

This clonotype has at least ten counts. CDR3 sequence (DNA): TGTGCCAGCAGCACTCCCGACAGTTCGGAGCCCCAGCATTTT. This gives the protein CASSTPDSSEPQHF. The rearrangement joins TRBV21-1 to TRBJ1-5. TRBV21-1 is recorded as a pseudogene. The CDR3 is 14 amino acids.

At least ten counts were recorded for this clonotype. The chain links TRBV6-2 or TRBV6-3 to TRBJ2-1, with D uncertain. The CDR3 runs to 14 residues. The germline gives CDR1 MNHEY, CDR2 SVGEGT. V lost 1 base to trimming and J lost 9 bases, with 13 bases between them. The CDR3 DNA reads TGTGCCAGCAGTTACTGGGGTTCGGGTTCTGAGCAGTTCTTC. Translation: CASSYWGSGSEQFF.

The sample holds many counts of this clonotype. The chain couples TRBV7-2 to TRBJ2-1; D is possibly TRBD1 or TRBD2 (5 bases each). The V end was cut by 7 bases, the J end by 2 bases, with 12 bases between. Germline CDR1 SGHTA, CDR2 FQGNSA. The CDR3 sequence is 14 residues long. The CDR3 DNA reads TGTGCCAGCAACCGGGACCCCCCCTACAATGAGCAGTTCTTC. It yields the protein CASNRDPPYNEQFF.

Concerning this clonotype: This may arise from a read error, as a much more abundant clone is one base away. The chain recombines TRBV13 with TRBJ2-3, with D unresolved. V was trimmed by 4 bases and J by 1 base, leaving 18 bases between them. CDR3 size: 17 residues. Germline-derived CDR1 and CDR2 are PRHDT and FYEKMQ (reference sequence). The CDR3 sequence is CASSSPNHPIGTDTQYF. In nucleotides, the CDR3 is TGTGCCAGCAGCTCGCCAAACCACCCGATAGGCACAGATACGCAGTATTTT.

The chain recombines TRBV5-1 with TRBJ1-6, with D perhaps matching TRBD1 (5 bases). CDR1 SGHRS and CDR2 YFSETQ come from the germline V gene. The ends were cut back, 4 bases at V and 5 bases at J, with 10 bases in the middle. The CDR3 spans 14 residues. The CDR3 nucleotides are TGCGCCAGCAGCCCAGGGCTAGATAATTCACCCCTCCACTTT. Protein: CASSPGLDNSPLHF.

The sample holds a few counts of this clonotype. This chain joins TRBV4-1 and TRBJ2-1; D perhaps matches TRBD1 (5 bases). The CDR3 extends over 15 amino acids. V lost 4 bases and J lost 2, with 12 bases in between. Germline CDR1 MGHRA, CDR2 YSYEKL. CDR3 amino acids: CASSLRKGPYNEQFF. DNA of the CDR3: TGCGCCAGCAGCCTACGGAAGGGGCCCTACAATGAGCAGTTCTTC.

This clonotype has a count of ten or more. The rearrangement joins TRBV7-9 to TRBJ1-2; 7 nucleotides match TRBD1. The CDR3 runs to 15 residues. The germline gives CDR1 SEHNR, CDR2 FQNEAQ (reference sequence). V trimming: 4 bases; J trimming: 6 bases; junction bases outside the gene matches: 11. This CDR3 is CASSSSFVGGDGYTF. The CDR3 DNA sequence: TGTGCCAGCAGCTCCTCCTTTGTAGGGGGCGATGGCTACACCTTC.

This clonotype was observed a few times. This sequence joins TRBV4-1 and TRBJ1-4; weak D call: TRBD1 (6 bases). Germline V CDR1 and CDR2: MGHRA, YSYEKL. This CDR3 comprises 14 residues. V was shortened by 1 base and J by 7 bases, with 10 bases between the two germline ends. CDR3 loop: CASSQAGGGEKLFF. The CDR3 nucleotides read TGCGCCAGCAGCCAAGCTGGGGGCGGTGAAAAACTGTTTTTT.

Many counts were recorded for this clonotype. The rearrangement links TRBV7-9 to TRBJ2-1; 7 nucleotides agree with TRBD2. The CDR3 covers 14 residues. With V trimmed by 4 bases and J by 9 bases, 9 bases remained unmatched. Germline values: CDR1 SEHNR, CDR2 FQNEAQ (reference sequence). The CDR3 bases are TGTGCCAGCAGCTCCTCGCTAGCGGTTACTGAGCAGTTCTTC. Translating gives CASSSSLAVTEQFF.

This clonotype was seen repeatedly, ten times or more. CDR3 nucleotides: TGTGCCAGCAGCCCCAGGGACGGAGGGGCCTACGAGCAGTACTTC. Encoded protein: CASSPRDGGAYEQYF. V and J are TRBV4-2 and TRBJ2-7; a weak D match, TRBD2 (6 bases). V was shortened by 4 bases and J by 2 bases, with 15 bases between the two germline ends. In germline, CDR1 is LGHNA, CDR2 YNFKEQ. The CDR3 has 15 residues.